This TCR beta chain was obtained from a study of cytomegalovirus exposure and HLA in healthy donors. Points on this clone: Its antigen is undetermined.

Whole-study findings and limits: Per published reports, the classifier diagnosed cytomegalovirus status with high specificity and sensitivity.

The PCR employed 60 Vbeta primers together with 13 Jbeta primers. Only in-frame clones appear in the TCRdb table, and some are missing; sequencing was by immunoSEQ multiplex PCR. The sample holds about 140,000 clones, around 79% seen once. The specimen was PBMCs. This TCR derives from a female donor in good health and CMV-seronegative.

This chain's CDR3 is CASSPGDSRHEQFF. CDR3 bases: TGCGCCAGCAGCCCCGGTGATAGTCGTCATGAGCAGTTCTTC. This chain uses TRBV5-1 with TRBJ2-1; D call uncertain. There are 14 residues in the CDR3. Germline values: CDR1 SGHRS, CDR2 YFSETQ. V shed 4 bases and J shed 8 bases, with 16 bases lying between them.